The present TCR beta chain was sequenced within a study of early T cells in non-severe SARS-CoV-2 infection. This clonotype was found many times. The CDR3 runs to 13 residues. The germline V gene encodes CDR1 SGHDT and CDR2 YYEEEE. V shed 7 bases and J 6 bases; nucleotides not matched to a gene: 8. Each CDR3 protein gets one entry after TCRdb re-called the 5' RACE reads with MiXCR. The sample comprises some 36,000 distinct CDR3 sequences, about 6% of which are singletons, and roughly 4.8% rests with the top ten. This rearrangement joins TRBV5-6 to TRBJ1-2; 8 bases map to TRBD1. Material: whole blood. This clonotype originated in an adult who was a healthcare worker with PCR-confirmed SARS-CoV-2 infection or an uninfected control (not recorded which). The CDR3 DNA reads TGTGCCAGCTATGACAGGGGACTTGATGGCTACACCTTC. Translating gives CASYDRGLDGYTF. Full variable domain (remainder filled in from reference TRBV5-6 and TRBJ1-2): DAGVTQSPTHLIKTRGQQVTLRCSPKSGHDTVSWYQQALGQGPQFIFQYYEEEERQRGNFPDRFSGHQFPNYSSELNVNALLLGDSALYLCASYDRGLDGYTFGSGTRLTVV.